The text below deals with one T cell receptor (beta chain). Its specificity is unknown. Profiling relied on immunoSEQ multiplex PCR, and the TCRdb table lists in-frame clones only, not all of them. The top ten hold 0.1% to 0.15% of the sample, which has millions of clones, 85% to 95% seen once. This sample is drawn from a study of shared clonotypes between healthy human individuals. Study summary: Plates per donor: three CD4 naive, three CD4 memory, two CD8 naive, one CD8 memory. Study-wide points: Among a few donors, about 5% of naive CD4 clonotypes were found in common. How much donors shared clonotypes was expected to be affected by sequencing depth.

Trimming removed 2 bases from V and 3 bases from J; junction bases left unmatched: 9. This CDR3 has 17 amino acids. In germline, CDR1 is SGHVT, CDR2 SQSDAQ. The origin of this receptor is a man between 18 and 35 years old in good health. The sample was naive CD4+ T cells sorted from blood. As to subset: CD45RA+ positively selected. The V call is TRBV7-4, the J call TRBJ1-3; TRBD1 matches at 8 bases. CDR3 protein: CASSLCPGGAYGNTIYF. The CDR3 nucleotides read TGTGCCAGCAGCTTATGTCCAGGGGGCGCTTATGGAAACACCATATATTTT.